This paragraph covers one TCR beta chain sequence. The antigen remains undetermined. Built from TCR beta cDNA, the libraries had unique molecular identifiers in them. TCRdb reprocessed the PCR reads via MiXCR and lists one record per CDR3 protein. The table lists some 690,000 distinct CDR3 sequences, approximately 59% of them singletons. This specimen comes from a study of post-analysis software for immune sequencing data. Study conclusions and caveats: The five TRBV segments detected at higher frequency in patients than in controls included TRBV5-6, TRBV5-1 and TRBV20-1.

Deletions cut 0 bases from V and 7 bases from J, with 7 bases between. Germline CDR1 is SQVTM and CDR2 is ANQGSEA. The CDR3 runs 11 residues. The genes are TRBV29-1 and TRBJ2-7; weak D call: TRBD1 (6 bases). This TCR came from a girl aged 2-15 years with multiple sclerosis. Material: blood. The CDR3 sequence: CSVEDRGEQYF. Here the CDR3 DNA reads TGCAGCGTTGAAGATAGGGGGGAGCAGTACTTC.